These T cell receptor beta chains were read from a single sample in a study of radiotherapy plus CTLA-4 blockade in lung cancer. The data were produced by immunoSEQ multiplex PCR, yet TCRdb's version contains in-frame clones alone and is incomplete. The sample has tens of thousands of clones, more than 75% seen once. This material consisted of peripheral blood, taken from a patient treated with radiotherapy plus ipilimumab. All receptors derive from a human donor with non-small cell lung cancer who had a complete response to radiotherapy plus ipilimumab. The conserved cysteine and the conserved F or W are not part of the CDR3 here. The size field is filled for only some rows; it gives once, few, many or a size class.

clone_size	v_call	j_call	cdr3_aa
-	TRBV14	TRBJ2-2	ASSPEDVRNTGELF
-	TRBV6-1	TRBJ1-1	ASSEDGRLNTEAF
-	TRBV7-2	TRBJ2-7	ASSSDSGGLYEQY
-	TRBV29-1	TRBJ2-5	SVAGTSGSNRETQY
-	TRBV6-5	TRBJ2-7	ASSYSMSEQY
-	TRBV10-1	TRBJ2-1	ASSESGRQKGEQF
-	TRBV18	TRBJ2-1	ASSPGSNNEQF
-	TRBV25-1	TRBJ2-1	ASGSDRGHNEQF
-	TRBV7-2	TRBJ2-3	ASSSTDTQY
once	TRBV6-5	TRBJ2-4	ASSYSGPKNIQY
-	TRBV5-1	TRBJ2-3	ASGRKVMGRGPDTQY
few	TRBV7-2	TRBJ2-1	ASSFLTSGGANEQF
-	TRBV19	TRBJ2-3	ASSTTSSTDTQY
-	TRBV4-3	TRBJ2-1	ASSQVFNRGRNEQF
few	TRBV19	TRBJ1-2	ASSIPQGGYT
-	TRBV5-4	TRBJ2-6	ASSLTVNSGANVLT
-	TRBV4-1	TRBJ2-3	ASSQGPTRADTQY
once	TRBV6-5	TRBJ1-4	ASSYVRASNEKLF
-	TRBV7-2	TRBJ2-7	ASSMGTVGRDEQY